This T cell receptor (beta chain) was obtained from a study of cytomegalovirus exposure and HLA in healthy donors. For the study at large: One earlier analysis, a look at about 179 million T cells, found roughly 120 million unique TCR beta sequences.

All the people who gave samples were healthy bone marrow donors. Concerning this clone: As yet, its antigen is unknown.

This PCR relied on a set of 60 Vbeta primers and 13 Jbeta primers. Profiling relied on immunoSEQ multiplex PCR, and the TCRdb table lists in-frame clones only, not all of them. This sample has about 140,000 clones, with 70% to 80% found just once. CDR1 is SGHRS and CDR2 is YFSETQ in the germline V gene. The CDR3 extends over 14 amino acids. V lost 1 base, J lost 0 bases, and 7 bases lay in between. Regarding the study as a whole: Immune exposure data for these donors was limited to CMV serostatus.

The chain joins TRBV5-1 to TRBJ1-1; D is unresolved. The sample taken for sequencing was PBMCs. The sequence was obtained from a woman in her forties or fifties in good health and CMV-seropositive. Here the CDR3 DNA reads TGCGCCAGCAGCTTGAACGACATGAACACTGAAGCTTTCTTT. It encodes CASSLNDMNTEAFF. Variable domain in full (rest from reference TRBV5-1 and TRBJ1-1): KAGVTQTPRYLIKTRGQQVTLSCSPISGHRSVSWYQQTPGQGLQFLFEYFSETQRNKGNFPGRFSGRQFSNSRSEMNVSTLELGDSALYLCASSLNDMNTEAFFGQGTRLTVV.